Listed here are 30 T cell receptor beta chains from one sample, sequenced in a study of early T cells in non-severe SARS-CoV-2 infection. In TCRdb, the 5' RACE reads were re-called with MiXCR into one record per CDR3 protein. The repertoire has some 57,000 distinct CDR3 sequences, about 10% of them found once; the top ten carry approximately 4.1%. Sequences were obtained from whole blood. These TCRs come from an adult who was a healthcare worker with PCR-confirmed SARS-CoV-2 infection or an uninfected control (not recorded which).

A few counts support this clonotype. This chain joins TRBV20-1 and TRBJ2-2; no clear D gene. Trimming pared 0 bases from V and 3 bases from J, leaving 2 bases between. The germline V gene encodes CDR1 DFQATT and CDR2 SNEGSKA (reference sequence). The CDR3 runs to 12 residues. Here the CDR3 DNA reads TGCAGTGCTAGAGAGGACACCGGGGAGCTGTTTTTT. Translation: CSAREDTGELFF.

This clonotype turned up a few times. This chain links TRBV12-3 or TRBV12-4 with TRBJ2-7, with 7 bases fitting TRBD2. The CDR3 is made up of 13 amino acids. V shed 6 bases and J 0 bases; nucleotides not matched to a gene: 2. This CDR3 is CASRGGVSYEQYF. CDR3 in DNA: TGTGCCAGCAGGGGAGGGGTCTCCTACGAGCAGTACTTC.

The table lists this clonotype with many counts. The V and J genes are TRBV12-3 or TRBV12-4 and TRBJ2-2; D might be TRBD1 (6 bases). Deletions cut 7 bases from V and 2 bases from J, with 17 bases between. The CDR3 length is 16 residues. The CDR3 coding sequence is TGTGCCAGCATCGCTGACAGGACCCTCAACACCGGGGAGCTGTTTTTT. This gives the protein CASIADRTLNTGELFF.

This clonotype showed up many times. V and J are TRBV19 and TRBJ1-5; D unresolved. Looked up from germline, CDR1 is LNHDA and CDR2 is SQIVND (reference sequence). V lost 10 bases and J 0 bases, leaving 10 bases between the germline ends. There are 13 residues in the CDR3. The CDR3 bases are TGTGCCACCTCAGATTATAGCAATCAGCCCCAGCATTTT. It specifies CATSDYSNQPQHF.

This clonotype was detected many times. The CDR3 coding sequence is TGTGCCAGCAGTTGGACAGGTCGGGACCAGTACTTC. Translating it yields CASSWTGRDQYF. The chain has TRBV12-3 or TRBV12-4 and TRBJ2-5; the match to TRBD1 covers 7 bases. Germline trimming cut 4 bases from V and 10 bases from J; bases unmatched to any gene: 6. The CDR3 spans 12 residues.

This chain uses TRBV12-3 or TRBV12-4 with TRBJ1-6; possibly TRBD1 for D (5 bases). Trimming cost V 5 bases and J 9 bases, with 11 bases left between them. The CDR3 covers 13 residues. CDR3 sequence: CASSPWGGSPLHF. The CDR3, as DNA: TGTGCCAGCAGTCCTTGGGGCGGTTCACCCCTCCACTTT.

This rearrangement joins TRBV12-3 or TRBV12-4 to TRBJ1-3, with D tentatively TRBD1 (5 bases). Between the trimmed V and J ends, which lost 4 bases and 2 bases, there was a span of 12 bases. This CDR3 has 15 residues. CDR3 region: CASSSTGGTGNTIYF. The CDR3 region has the DNA TGTGCCAGCAGTTCTACAGGAGGAACTGGAAACACCATATATTTT.

As concerns this clonotype: Since a much larger clone is just one base distant, this may be a read error. This sequence joins TRBV12-3 or TRBV12-4 and TRBJ2-2, with TRBD2 as a possible D gene (6 bases). This CDR3 is built from 15 residues. The CDR3 nucleotides are TGTGCCAGCAGTCTCTCCGGGCCAACCGGCGGGGAGCTGTCTTTT. Translating gives CASSLSGPTGGELSF.

V gene TRBV7-9 combines with J gene TRBJ2-5; D is uncertain. Per germline, CDR1 SEHNR and CDR2 FQNEAQ (reference sequence). This CDR3 spans 13 amino acids. V lost 0 bases to trimming and J lost 4 bases, with 6 bases between them. CDR3 DNA: TGTGCCAGCAGCTTAGCGATGGGAGAGACCCAGTACTTC. Translation: CASSLAMGETQYF.

There are a few counts of this clonotype. This rearrangement joins TRBV4-1 to TRBJ2-5; D remains ambiguous. Per the germline V gene, CDR1 is MGHRA and CDR2 is YSYEKL. Between the trimmed V and J ends, which lost 3 bases and 3 bases, there was a span of 17 bases. The length of the CDR3 is 16 residues. The CDR3: CASSHDTSRGEETQYF. CDR3 nucleotides: TGCGCCAGCAGCCATGATACGTCCCGCGGAGAAGAGACCCAGTACTTC.

The table lists this clonotype with a few counts. CDR3 sequence: CASSLEGENTGELFF. The CDR3 DNA sequence: TGCGCCAGCAGCTTGGAGGGGGAGAACACCGGGGAGCTGTTTTTT. The chain joins TRBV5-1 to TRBJ2-2; D is possibly TRBD1 (6 bases). The CDR3 covers 15 residues. Germline CDR1 and CDR2: SGHRS and YFSETQ. V lost 0 bases to trimming and J lost 1 base, with 7 bases between them.

As for this clonotype: This may arise from a read error, as a much more abundant clone is one base away. The CDR3 bases are TGTGCCTGCGTACCGGGACTCGGATATTCACCCCTCCACTTT. Its translation is CACVPGLGYSPLHF. The V and J genes are TRBV6-2 or TRBV6-3 and TRBJ1-6, with D maybe TRBD1 (5 bases). This CDR3 is built from 14 residues. Trimming took 11 bases from V and 8 from J, leaving 19 bases between them. Germline V gene lookup returns CDR1 MNHEY and CDR2 SVGEGT.

This chain connects TRBV4-3 to TRBJ1-1; D uncertain. The CDR3 runs to 14 residues. CDR1 and CDR2 (germline): LGHNA, YSLEER. Trimming removed 0 bases from V and 6 bases from J, with 11 bases in between. The CDR3 loop is CASSQDLTYAEAFF. The CDR3 coding sequence is TGCGCCAGCAGCCAAGATCTCACGTATGCTGAAGCTTTCTTT.

J is TRBJ2-2 and V is TRBV6-4; D assignment may be TRBD1 or TRBD2 (5 bases each). This CDR3 region has 14 residues. The V and J ends lost 4 bases and 3 bases respectively, with 9 bases between them. The germline V gene has CDR1 MRHNA and CDR2 SNTAGT. The CDR3: CASSAMGDTGELFF. The CDR3 region has the DNA TGTGCCAGCAGTGCTATGGGGGACACCGGGGAGCTGTTTTTT.

In its sample, this clonotype was seen many times. The rearrangement joins TRBV6-6 to TRBJ1-1; D uncertain. The V gene's germline CDR1 is MNHNY and CDR2 SVGAGI (reference sequence). The CDR3 has 11 amino acids. Deletions cut 5 bases from V and 6 bases from J, with 7 bases between. The chain's CDR3 is CASSDRAEAFF. As DNA, the CDR3 is TGTGCCAGCAGTGATCGGGCTGAAGCTTTCTTT.

This chain connects TRBV12-3 or TRBV12-4 to TRBJ1-1; no definite D call. CDR3 length: 14 residues. V lost 8 bases, J lost 3 bases, and 16 bases lay in between. The CDR3 DNA is TGTGCCAGCGTGGGGAGCTTTGGTGACACTGAAGCTTTCTTT. As protein: CASVGSFGDTEAFF.

This clonotype was observed at least ten times. The CDR3 here is CASSPYGDSVPLWGNQPQHF. As DNA, the CDR3 is TGTGCCAGCAGTCCATACGGAGATTCGGTGCCCTTATGGGGCAATCAGCCCCAGCATTTT. The chain couples TRBV6-6 to TRBJ1-5; no clear D gene. The CDR3 sequence is 20 residues long. From germline, CDR1 is MNHNY and CDR2 SVGAGI (reference sequence). Between the trimmed V and J ends, which lost 5 bases and 2 bases, there was a span of 28 bases.

This clonotype occurred many times. CDR3: CASSLVAGSGTDTQYF. CDR3 DNA: TGTGCCAGCAGTTTAGTCGCGGGGAGTGGCACAGATACGCAGTATTTT. V gene TRBV28 combines with J gene TRBJ2-3; a weak D match, TRBD2 (6 bases). CDR1 is MDHEN and CDR2 is SYDVKM in the germline V gene. V lost 2 bases and J 1 base, leaving 13 bases between the germline ends. This CDR3 region has 16 residues. The whole variable domain, filled in from reference TRBV28 and TRBJ2-3, reads DVKVTQSSRYLVKRTGEKVFLECVQDMDHENMFWYRQDPGLGLRLIYFSYDVKMKEKGDIPEGYSVSREKKERFSLILESASTNQTSMYLCASSLVAGSGTDTQYFGPGTRLTVL.

Ten or more counts support this clonotype. This rearrangement joins TRBV7-2 to TRBJ2-1; D may be TRBD1 or TRBD2 (6 bases each). V was clipped by 2 bases and J by 3 bases, with 11 bases between them. Germline V gene lookup returns CDR1 SGHTA and CDR2 FQGNSA. This CDR3 is built from 15 residues. CDR3 in DNA: TGTGCCAGCAGCTTATCGGGGGCAAACTACAATGAGCAGTTCTTC. Translating it yields CASSLSGANYNEQFF.

This clonotype was found a few times. J is TRBJ2-4 and V is TRBV9; 7 nucleotides align to TRBD1. This CDR3 is 17 amino acids long. The junction had 11 bases not matched to a gene; V was cut back by 3 bases and J by 2 bases. CDR1 is SGDLS, CDR2 YYNGEE, per germline. The chain's CDR3 is CASSAHGQVGTKNIQYF. The CDR3 region has the DNA TGTGCCAGCAGCGCCCACGGACAGGTTGGAACCAAAAACATTCAGTACTTC.

This clonotype was seen many times. This sequence joins TRBV13 and TRBJ2-1, with unresolved D. V was trimmed by 5 bases and J by 8 bases, leaving 7 bases between them. The germline V gene has CDR1 PRHDT and CDR2 FYEKMQ (reference sequence). The CDR3 spans 11 residues. This CDR3 is CASSRLDEQFF. The DNA for the CDR3 is TGTGCCAGCAGCCGACTGGATGAGCAGTTCTTC. The variable domain in full, with the rest retrieved from reference TRBV13 and TRBJ2-1, is AAGVIQSPRHLIKEKRETATLKCYPIPRHDTVYWYQQGPGQDPQFLISFYEKMQSDKGSIPDRFSAQQFSDYHSELNMSSLELGDSALYFCASSRLDEQFFGPGTRLTVL.

V and J are TRBV6-2 or TRBV6-3 and TRBJ2-1; 13 positions match TRBD2. V trimming: 5 bases; J trimming: 2 bases; junction bases outside the gene matches: 3. The length of the CDR3 is 16 residues. Germline V gene lookup returns CDR1 MNHEY and CDR2 SVGEGT. The CDR3 sequence is CASSGLAGDPYNEQFF. The CDR3 region has the DNA TGTGCCAGCAGTGGACTAGCGGGGGACCCCTACAATGAGCAGTTCTTC.

The sample holds a few counts of this clonotype. The chain carries TRBV2 and TRBJ2-1; 10 bases are shared with TRBD2. The V gene's germline CDR1 is SNHLY and CDR2 FYNNEI. V was clipped by 4 bases and J by 8 bases; unmatched bases: 8. This CDR3 region has 15 residues. The CDR3 nucleotides are TGTGCCAGCAGTGTGTCGGTAGCGGGAGGCCATGAGCAGTTCTTC. Protein: CASSVSVAGGHEQFF.

This chain joins TRBV10-1 and TRBJ2-3; D is uncertain. Trimming removed 0 bases at V and 4 bases at J, with 11 bases between. In germline, CDR1 is WNHNN, CDR2 SYGVQD (reference sequence). The CDR3 is made up of 15 amino acids. The chain's CDR3 is CASSESMGTPDTQYF. The CDR3, as DNA: TGCGCCAGCAGTGAGTCGATGGGTACACCAGATACGCAGTATTTT.

In this sample, this clonotype turned up many times. This sequence joins TRBV6-2 or TRBV6-3 and TRBJ2-2; D remains unclear. Germline-derived CDR1 and CDR2 are MNHEY and SVGEGT. The CDR3 consists of 12 residues. The V end was cut by 10 bases, the J end by 6 bases, with 12 bases between. CDR3 sequence: CATHRASGELFF. The CDR3 DNA is TGTGCCACCCATAGGGCTTCCGGGGAGCTGTTTTTT.

This clonotype was seen many times. The chain employs TRBV12-3 or TRBV12-4 and TRBJ2-2, with D perhaps being TRBD1 or TRBD2 (5 bases each). The germline V and J ends were trimmed by 3 bases and 4 bases, with 18 bases remaining between them. CDR3 length: 17 amino acids. The CDR3 bases are TGTGCCAGCAGTTTCGTTCACGGTGTCGGGGCCACCGGGGAGCTGTTTTTT. It translates to CASSFVHGVGATGELFF.

There are a few counts of this clonotype. The rearrangement uses TRBV12-3 or TRBV12-4 and TRBJ1-3; D unresolved. Trimming took off 4 bases at V and 2 bases at J, with 12 bases between the two ends. The CDR3 is 15 amino acids. The CDR3 protein is CASSSLNLAGNTIYF. In nucleotides, the CDR3 is TGTGCCAGCAGTTCCCTAAATTTGGCTGGAAACACCATATATTTT.

This clonotype was detected only a few times. The V gene is TRBV12-3 or TRBV12-4, the J gene TRBJ1-1, with 7 bases lining up with TRBD1. The CDR3 contains 15 residues. V shed 1 base and J 11 bases; nucleotides not matched to a gene: 13. The CDR3: CASSLGTGAISNAFF. DNA of the CDR3: TGTGCCAGCAGTTTAGGTACAGGGGCGATCTCCAATGCTTTCTTT.

V gene TRBV27 combines with J gene TRBJ2-7, with no clear D. V shed 0 bases and J shed 1 base, with 10 bases lying between them. The germline V gene encodes CDR1 MNHEY and CDR2 SMNVEV (reference sequence). This CDR3 has 15 residues. Here the CDR3 reads CASSLSHTLSYEQYF. The CDR3 bases are TGTGCCAGCAGTTTATCCCACACACTTTCCTACGAGCAGTACTTC.

This clonotype was counted a few times. V is TRBV12-3 or TRBV12-4 and J is TRBJ2-7; D is uncertain. The germline V and J ends were trimmed by 6 bases and 0 bases, with 12 bases remaining between them. This CDR3 region has 14 residues. In nucleotides, the CDR3 is TGTGCCAGCAGCCGAACCGGGCGCTCCTACGAGCAGTACTTC. It yields the protein CASSRTGRSYEQYF.